The rows below give T cell receptor beta chains drawn from one sample of a study of response to subunit inactivated influenza vaccine. TCRdb itself ran the RT-PCR reads through MiXCR, one entry per CDR3 protein. This sample has 700,000 to 800,000 distinct CDR3 sequences; around 20% occur once, and the top ten carry about a tenth. The sample in question was PBMCs from blood, obtained 5 days after vaccination. These receptors all come from a man aged 50-59 years who received an inactivated influenza vaccine. The CDR3 runs from the conserved cysteine through the conserved F or W.

v_call	j_call	cdr3_aa
TRBV7-8	TRBJ2-3	CASSRDYHRTDTQYF
TRBV5-1	TRBJ1-1	CASSLARSNTEAFF
TRBV12-3/TRBV12-4	TRBJ1-2	CASSLSGEIGYTF
TRBV6-1	TRBJ1-1	CASTQPGGNTEAFF
TRBV25-1	TRBJ2-7	CASSTSQGQGPSYEQYF
TRBV9	TRBJ2-3	CASSVGGVADTQYF
TRBV6-1	TRBJ2-1	CASSAWDSYNEQFF
TRBV25-1	TRBJ2-7	CASSEYSGGAIYEQYF
TRBV3-1	TRBJ1-1	CASRIQGAGTEAFF
TRBV12-3/TRBV12-4	TRBJ2-6	CASSLREAGANVLTF
TRBV12-3/TRBV12-4	TRBJ2-3	CASRSQKPGTDTQYF
TRBV21-1	TRBJ2-7	CASSNRRDSSYEQYF
TRBV24-1	TRBJ2-5	CATSDPTGTVETQYF
TRBV5-1	TRBJ2-3	CASRARGSTDTQYF
TRBV4-3	TRBJ2-5	CASSQLAGGKETQYF
TRBV7-2	TRBJ2-7	CASSRDRTLSYEQYF
TRBV20-1	TRBJ2-2	CSAPQPNTGELFF
TRBV20-1	TRBJ2-7	CSARSQGYSYEQYF
TRBV7-2	TRBJ2-7	CASSTTGDSYYEQYF
TRBV6-2/TRBV6-3	TRBJ1-1	CASSYSMKGRRDTEAFF
TRBV7-2	TRBJ2-5	CASSLSGQTKGAQYF
TRBV20-1	TRBJ2-1	CSARAGGGLAGASSYNEQFF
TRBV5-6	TRBJ2-1	CASSLLYYNEQFF
TRBV7-2	TRBJ2-7	CASSLVASGRDYEQYF
TRBV7-9	TRBJ2-5	CASSLQGTGETQYF
TRBV5-1	TRBJ1-1	CASSVEGRQSTEAFF
TRBV7-6	TRBJ2-1	CASSLGEGRNEQFF
TRBV4-2	TRBJ1-2	CASSQPGTGKNYGYTF
TRBV4-1	TRBJ1-1	CASSQDQAGGHTEAFF
TRBV6-5	TRBJ2-7	CASSYSGTGRYEQYF
TRBV29-1	TRBJ2-1	CSVDGLAGGLGNEQFF
TRBV5-6	TRBJ2-2	CASSFMAGELFF
TRBV6-4	TRBJ2-3	CASGRGGLRDTQYF
TRBV6-5	TRBJ2-5	CASSYSEGWETQYF
TRBV12-3/TRBV12-4	TRBJ2-5	CASRVGQGRRETQYF
TRBV11-2	TRBJ2-3	CASSSRLALNTDTQYF
TRBV5-1	TRBJ2-7	CASSLNSHEQYF
TRBV27	TRBJ2-5	CASSLVSGYQETQYF
TRBV6-2/TRBV6-3	TRBJ2-1	CAITTGTTHNEQFF
TRBV20-1	TRBJ2-5	CSARDIDAGETQYF
TRBV4-1	TRBJ2-3	CASSQPGGADTQYF
TRBV20-1	TRBJ1-5	CSARVGRDLSNQPQHF
TRBV3-1	TRBJ2-7	CASRGVNEQYF
TRBV5-1	TRBJ2-1	CASHGTGTYNEQFF
TRBV9	TRBJ1-1	CASSVGGVRTEAFF
TRBV7-2	TRBJ1-1	CASSISRTVLGTEAFF
TRBV7-2	TRBJ1-4	CASNPGLGGEKLFF
TRBV12-3/TRBV12-4	TRBJ2-2	CASISTSGVSTGELFF
TRBV20-1	TRBJ1-4	CSARGDEKLFF
TRBV11-3	TRBJ2-2	CASSLTRTGGDGELFF
TRBV24-1	TRBJ1-5	CATSDSGQGAAQPQHF
TRBV5-1	TRBJ2-5	CASTRQGRAETQYF
TRBV9	TRBJ2-1	CARANFAISEQFF